The source of this TCR beta chain is a study of human T cells and chemical hapten exposure. General study results and limits: More PT1 expanded TCRs went with higher patch test scores. The study found expanded TCRs formed significantly more large CDR3 similarity clusters than controls.

Sample time point: pre-sensitization, week 0. The treatment denotes: therapeutic diphenylcyclopropenone sensitization with weekly scalp DPC. This clonotype was detected only a few times. Antigen: not known. Trimming left V 5 bases short and J 0 bases short, with 17 bases between. CDR3 length: 16 amino acids. The V gene's germline CDR1 is SGHVS and CDR2 FNYEAQ. Attachment of unique molecular identifiers to individual cDNA molecules was performed in the library. Each CDR3 protein gets one entry after TCRdb re-called the RACE reads with MiXCR. The sample has some 110,000 distinct CDR3 sequences, approximately 12% seen once.

The TCR originated in a woman in her 50s with alopecia areata. Some clones in this sample may be carry-over from other donors' samples. The sequencing here drew on whole blood, taken in connection with sensitization to the hapten diphenylcyclopropenone (DPC). The V and J genes are TRBV7-6 and TRBJ2-7; tentative D call: TRBD1 (6 bases). The CDR3 DNA follows: TGTGCCAGCAGCCTCACCGGGACACAGGCCTCCTACGAGCAGTACTTC. Translation gives CASSLTGTQASYEQYF. Filled out from reference TRBV7-6 and TRBJ2-7, the complete variable domain reads GAGVSQSPRYKVTKRGQDVALRCDPISGHVSLYWYRQALGQGPEFLTYFNYEAQQDKSGLPNDRFSAERPEGSISTLTIQRTEQRDSAMYRCASSLTGTQASYEQYFGPGTRLTVT.